This T cell receptor beta chain is from a study of T cell clonality in common variable immunodeficiency. CDR3 length equals 14 residues. Per germline, CDR1 SEHNR and CDR2 FQNEAQ (reference sequence). The table came from immunoSEQ multiplex PCR; TCRdb's copy has only in-frame clones and leaves some out. This repertoire lists tens of thousands of clones without singletons; approximately 6.2% sits in the top ten. A few counts support this clone. Antigen: not known. The observed sequence ends 3 residues before the CDR3 terminus, with the missing tail filled in from the germline J gene. Whole-study findings and limits: CVID subjects showed higher TCRbeta clonality than healthy controls.

The sequenced sample consisted of peripheral blood mononuclear cells. This rearrangement joins TRBV7-9 to TRBJ2-2; tentative D call: TRBD1 (5 bases). This clonotype was obtained from a person aged 18-70 years in good health. CDR3 amino acids: CASSSDSQNSPLFF. CDR3 DNA, as far as it was read: TGTGCCAGCAGCAGCGACAGCCAAAATTCACCG.